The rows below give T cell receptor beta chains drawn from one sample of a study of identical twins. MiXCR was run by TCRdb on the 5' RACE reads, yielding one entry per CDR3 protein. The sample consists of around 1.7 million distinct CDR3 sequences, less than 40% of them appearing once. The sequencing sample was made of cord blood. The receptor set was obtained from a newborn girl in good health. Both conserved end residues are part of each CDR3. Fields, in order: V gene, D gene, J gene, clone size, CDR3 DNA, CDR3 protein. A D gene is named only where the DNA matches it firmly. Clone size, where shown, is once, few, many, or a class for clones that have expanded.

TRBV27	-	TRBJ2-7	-	TGTGCCAGCAGTTTATCGTGGACCGCTCTTGGGGAGCAGTACTTC	CASSLSWTALGEQYF
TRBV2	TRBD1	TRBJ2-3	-	TGTGCCAGCGCAGGGGGCTTGGATACGCGGTATTTT	CASAGGLDTRYF
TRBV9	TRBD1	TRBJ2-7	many	TGTGCCAGCAGCTCTCGGACAGGGACCTACGAGCAGTACTTC	CASSSRTGTYEQYF
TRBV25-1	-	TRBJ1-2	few	TGTGCCAGCAGTGAACTCCATAAGATCCGCTATGGCTACACCTTC	CASSELHKIRYGYTF
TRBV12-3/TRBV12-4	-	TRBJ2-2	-	TGTGCCAGCAGTTTACAGACCAACCTAGCGAACACCGGGGAGCTGTTTTTT	CASSLQTNLANTGELFF
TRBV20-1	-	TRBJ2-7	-	TGCAGTGCAAATCGGATCTACGAGCAGTACTTC	CSANRIYEQYF
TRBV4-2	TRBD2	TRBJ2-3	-	TGTGCCAGCAGCCAAGGGCAGCGGGGGGACATCACAGATACGCAGTATTTT	CASSQGQRGDITDTQYF
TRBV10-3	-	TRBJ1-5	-	TGTGCCATCGCGAATAGCAATCAGCCCCAGCATTTT	CAIANSNQPQHF
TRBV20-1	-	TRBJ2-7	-	TGCAGCCCAAAGAACTCCTACGAGCAGTACTTC	CSPKNSYEQYF
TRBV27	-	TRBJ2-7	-	TGTGCCAGCAGTTTATATATTGGGGGACCCTACGAGCAGTACTTC	CASSLYIGGPYEQYF
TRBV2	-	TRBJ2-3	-	TGTGCCAGCAGTGTCCCGGGGGCCGCAGATACGCAGTATTTT	CASSVPGAADTQYF
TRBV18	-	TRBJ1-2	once	TGTGCCAGCTCACCAACGGCAGGTCCCCTGGATGGCTACACCTTC	CASSPTAGPLDGYTF
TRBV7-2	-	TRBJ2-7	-	TGTGCCAGCAGCTTAAAGAGTTTGACAGGAGCCTACGAGCAGTACTTC	CASSLKSLTGAYEQYF
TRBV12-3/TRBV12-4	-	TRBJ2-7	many	TGTGCCAGCAGTTTGGGCAGGGCAAGGAGCTCCTACGAGCAGTACTTC	CASSLGRARSSYEQYF
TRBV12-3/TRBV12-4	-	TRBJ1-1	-	TGTGCCAGCAGTTTATCGATGCAGCCTGCCTGGTGGATGAACACTGAAGCTTTCTTT	CASSLSMQPAWWMNTEAFF
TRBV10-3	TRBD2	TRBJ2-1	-	TGTGCCATCATGAGTGGACTAGCGGGCGGAAATGAGCAGTTCTTC	CAIMSGLAGGNEQFF
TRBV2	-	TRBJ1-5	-	TGTGCCAGCAGTGAGCATTCCGGCAATCAGCCCCAGCATTTT	CASSEHSGNQPQHF
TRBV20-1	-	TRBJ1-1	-	TGCAGTGCTAGAGTAAGGGTGCTGGGGAGGGGAACTGAAGCTTTCTTT	CSARVRVLGRGTEAFF
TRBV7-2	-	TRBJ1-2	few	TGTGCCAGCAGCCTTCTGGTGGGCAGGGCGATCTATGGCTACACCTTC	CASSLLVGRAIYGYTF
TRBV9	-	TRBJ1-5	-	TGTGCCAGCAGCGTAAGGGAGGAGCCCCAGCATTTT	CASSVREEPQHF
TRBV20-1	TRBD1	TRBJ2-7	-	TGCAGTGCTAGGGGACAACAGGGGGCGAACGAGCAGTACTTC	CSARGQQGANEQYF
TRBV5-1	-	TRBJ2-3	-	TGCGCCAGCAGCTTATATACAGGCACAGATACGCAGTATTTT	CASSLYTGTDTQYF
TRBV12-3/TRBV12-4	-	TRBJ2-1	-	TGTGCCAGCAGTTTACTTCCTAGGGGGGGTAATGAGCAGTTCTTC	CASSLLPRGGNEQFF
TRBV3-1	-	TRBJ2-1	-	TGTGCCAGCAGCCAAGACAAGGGTTCTATTAGGAACAATGAGCAGTTCTTC	CASSQDKGSIRNNEQFF
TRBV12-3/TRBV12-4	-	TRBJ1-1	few	TGTGCCAGCACCGATCGCGGAAAGGGGCCGCCCACTGAAGCTTTCTTT	CASTDRGKGPPTEAFF
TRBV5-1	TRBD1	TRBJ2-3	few	TGCGCCAGCAGCTTGTTCGCCAGGGGGCGCACAGATACGCAGTATTTT	CASSLFARGRTDTQYF
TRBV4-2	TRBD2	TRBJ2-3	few	TGTGCCAGCAGCCAAGATGGACTAGCGGGAGCGCAGTATTTT	CASSQDGLAGAQYF
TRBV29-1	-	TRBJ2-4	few	TGCAGCGTACTACAGGGTCGGGGTTCCAAAAACATTCAGTACTTC	CSVLQGRGSKNIQYF
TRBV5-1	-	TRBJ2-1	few	TGCGCCAGCAGCCTCGTCTACACCCTCTCCTACAATGAGCAGTTCTTC	CASSLVYTLSYNEQFF
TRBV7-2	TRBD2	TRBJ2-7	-	TGTGCCAGCAGCTCTAGCGGGGGGTTGAACGAGCAGTACTTC	CASSSSGGLNEQYF
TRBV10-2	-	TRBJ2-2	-	TGCGCCAGCAAAGGGGCGAACGGGGAGCTGTTTTTT	CASKGANGELFF
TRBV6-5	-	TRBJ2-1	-	TGTGCCAGTGGCAGGCGGGCCCCCTACAATGAGCAGTTCTTC	CASGRRAPYNEQFF
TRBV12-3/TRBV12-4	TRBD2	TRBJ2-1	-	TGTGCCAGCAGTTTGAAAAGGACTAGCGGGCGAGTCGAGCAGTTCTTC	CASSLKRTSGRVEQFF
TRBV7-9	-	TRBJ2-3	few	TGTGCCAGCAGCTTAAATTGGGGGGATACGCAGTATTTT	CASSLNWGDTQYF
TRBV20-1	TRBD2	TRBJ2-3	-	TGCAGTGCTAGTCTAGCGGGAGGGGGCACAGATACGCAGTATTTT	CSASLAGGGTDTQYF
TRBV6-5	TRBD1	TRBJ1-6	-	TGTGCCAGCAGTTATTCCCGCGTCAGGGGGTTACGGAATTCACCCCTCCACTTT	CASSYSRVRGLRNSPLHF
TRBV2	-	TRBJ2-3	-	TGTGCCAGCAGGGACCTTGGTACGCAGTATTTT	CASRDLGTQYF
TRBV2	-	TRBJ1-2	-	TGTGCCAGCATTCCTGGACGGACCTTCTATGGCTACACCTTC	CASIPGRTFYGYTF
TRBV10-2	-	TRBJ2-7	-	TGCGCCAGCAGTGAGGGCAGCGGATACTCCTACAATGAGCAGTACTTC	CASSEGSGYSYNEQYF
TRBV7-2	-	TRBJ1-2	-	TGTGCCAGCAGCTTAGTAGGGGACTCTAACTATGGCTACACCTTC	CASSLVGDSNYGYTF
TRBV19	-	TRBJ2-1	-	TGTGCCAGTAGTCCCCGACCCAACAATGAGCAGTTCTTC	CASSPRPNNEQFF
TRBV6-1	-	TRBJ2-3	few	TGTGCCAGCAGTGAAGAATCAGATACGCAGTATTTT	CASSEESDTQYF
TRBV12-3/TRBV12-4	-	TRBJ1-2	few	TGTGCCAGCAGTCCGGGACCTGCCTATGGCTACACCTTC	CASSPGPAYGYTF
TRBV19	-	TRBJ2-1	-	TGTGCCAGTAGTCCCTCCAGCCCAGATGTGCAGTTCTTC	CASSPSSPDVQFF
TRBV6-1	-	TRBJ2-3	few	TGTGCCAGCAGTGAAATGGTTAGCACAGATACGCAGTATTTT	CASSEMVSTDTQYF